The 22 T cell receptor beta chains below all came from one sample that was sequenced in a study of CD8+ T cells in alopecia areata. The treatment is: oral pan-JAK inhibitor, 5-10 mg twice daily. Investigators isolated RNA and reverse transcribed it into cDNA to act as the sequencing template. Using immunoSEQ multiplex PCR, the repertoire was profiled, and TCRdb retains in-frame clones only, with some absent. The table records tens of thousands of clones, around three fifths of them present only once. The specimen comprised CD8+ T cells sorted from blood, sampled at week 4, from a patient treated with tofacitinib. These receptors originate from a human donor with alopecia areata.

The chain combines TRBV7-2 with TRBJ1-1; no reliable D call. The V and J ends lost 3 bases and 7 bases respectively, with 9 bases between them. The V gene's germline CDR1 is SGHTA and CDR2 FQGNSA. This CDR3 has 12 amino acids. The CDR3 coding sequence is TGTGCCAGCAGCTTTAGACCGAGTGAAGCTTTCTTT. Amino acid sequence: CASSFRPSEAFF.

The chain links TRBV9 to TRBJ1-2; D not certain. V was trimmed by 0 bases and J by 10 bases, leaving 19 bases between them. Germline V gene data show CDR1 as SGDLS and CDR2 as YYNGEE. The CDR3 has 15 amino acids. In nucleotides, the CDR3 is TGTGCCAGCAGCGTAGGAGGCGGGATCTGGAGAGACTACACCTTC. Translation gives CASSVGGGIWRDYTF.

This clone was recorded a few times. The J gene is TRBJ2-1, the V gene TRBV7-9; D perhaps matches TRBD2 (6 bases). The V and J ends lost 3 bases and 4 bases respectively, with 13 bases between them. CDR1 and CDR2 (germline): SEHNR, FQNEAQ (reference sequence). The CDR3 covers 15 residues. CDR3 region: CASSFPGDPYNEQFF. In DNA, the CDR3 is TGTGCCAGCAGCTTCCCGGGGGACCCATACAATGAGCAGTTCTTC.

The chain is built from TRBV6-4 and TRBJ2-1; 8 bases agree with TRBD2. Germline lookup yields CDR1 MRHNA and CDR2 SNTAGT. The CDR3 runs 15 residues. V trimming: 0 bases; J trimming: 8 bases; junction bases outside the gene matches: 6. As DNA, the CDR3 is TGTGCCAGCAGTGACTCGACGGGGGGGCCCGATGAGCAGTTCTTC. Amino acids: CASSDSTGGPDEQFF.

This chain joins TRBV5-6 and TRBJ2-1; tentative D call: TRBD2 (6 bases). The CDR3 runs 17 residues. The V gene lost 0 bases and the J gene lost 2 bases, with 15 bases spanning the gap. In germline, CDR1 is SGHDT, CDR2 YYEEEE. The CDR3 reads CASSLASGVAAYNEQFF. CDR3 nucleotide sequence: TGTGCCAGCAGCTTGGCCTCGGGGGTAGCGGCCTACAATGAGCAGTTCTTC.

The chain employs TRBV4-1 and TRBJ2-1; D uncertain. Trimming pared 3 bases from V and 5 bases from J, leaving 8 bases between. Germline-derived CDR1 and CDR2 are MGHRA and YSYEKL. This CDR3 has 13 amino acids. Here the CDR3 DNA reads TGCGCCAGCAGCCAGTCCCTCGACAATGAGCAGTTCTTC. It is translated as CASSQSLDNEQFF.

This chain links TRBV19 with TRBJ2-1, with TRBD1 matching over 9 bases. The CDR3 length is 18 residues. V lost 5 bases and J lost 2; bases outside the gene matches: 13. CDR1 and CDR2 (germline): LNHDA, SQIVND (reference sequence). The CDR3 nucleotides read TGTGCCAGTAGTGCGAACCGGGACAGGGTAAATGCCTACAATGAGCAGTTCTTC. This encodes CASSANRDRVNAYNEQFF.

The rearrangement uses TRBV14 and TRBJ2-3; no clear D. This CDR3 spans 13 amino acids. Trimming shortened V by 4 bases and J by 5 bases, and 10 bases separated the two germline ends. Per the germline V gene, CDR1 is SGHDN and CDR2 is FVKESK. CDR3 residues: CASSPDNRDTQYF. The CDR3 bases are TGTGCCAGCAGCCCGGATAATCGAGATACGCAGTATTTT.

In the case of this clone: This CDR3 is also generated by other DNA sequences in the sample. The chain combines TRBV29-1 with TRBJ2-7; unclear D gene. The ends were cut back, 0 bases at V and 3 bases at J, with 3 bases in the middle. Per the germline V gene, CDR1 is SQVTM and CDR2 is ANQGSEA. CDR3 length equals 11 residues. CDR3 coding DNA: TGCAGCGTTGAAGATCGCTACGAGCAGTACTTC. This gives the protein CSVEDRYEQYF.

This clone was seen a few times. The CDR3: CASSSHQLALSSYNEQFF. CDR3 nucleotides: TGCGCCAGCAGCTCACACCAACTAGCGCTGAGCTCCTACAATGAGCAGTTCTTC. The rearrangement uses TRBV5-1 and TRBJ2-1, with 7 bases identical to TRBD2. V was clipped by 3 bases and J by 0 bases; unmatched bases: 12. The CDR3 has 18 residues. Germline CDR1 reads SGHRS; CDR2 reads YFSETQ.

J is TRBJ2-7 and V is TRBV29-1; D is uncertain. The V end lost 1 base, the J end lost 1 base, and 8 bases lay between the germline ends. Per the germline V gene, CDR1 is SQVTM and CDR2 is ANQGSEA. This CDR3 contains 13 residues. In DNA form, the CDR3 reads TGCAGCGTTGAAGTCGCGACTTCCTACGAGCAGTACTTC. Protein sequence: CSVEVATSYEQYF.

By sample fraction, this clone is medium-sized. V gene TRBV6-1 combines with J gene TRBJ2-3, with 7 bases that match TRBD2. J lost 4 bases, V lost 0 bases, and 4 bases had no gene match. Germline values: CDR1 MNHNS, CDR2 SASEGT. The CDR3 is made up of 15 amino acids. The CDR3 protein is CASSEAGGGADTQYF. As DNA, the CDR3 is TGTGCCAGCAGTGAAGCGGGGGGAGGGGCAGATACGCAGTATTTT.

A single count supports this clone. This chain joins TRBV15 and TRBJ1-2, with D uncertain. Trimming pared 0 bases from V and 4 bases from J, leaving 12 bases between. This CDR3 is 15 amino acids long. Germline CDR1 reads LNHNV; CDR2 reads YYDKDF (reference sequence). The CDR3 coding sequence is TGTGCCACCAGCAGAGATCGTGGCAAAGCCTATGGCTACACCTTC. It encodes CATSRDRGKAYGYTF. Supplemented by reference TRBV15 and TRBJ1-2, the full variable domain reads DAMVIQNPRYQVTQFGKPVTLSCSQTLNHNVMYWYQQKSSQAPKLLFHYYDKDFNNEADTPDNFQSRRPNTSFCFLDIRSPGLGDTAMYLCATSRDRGKAYGYTFGSGTRLTVV.

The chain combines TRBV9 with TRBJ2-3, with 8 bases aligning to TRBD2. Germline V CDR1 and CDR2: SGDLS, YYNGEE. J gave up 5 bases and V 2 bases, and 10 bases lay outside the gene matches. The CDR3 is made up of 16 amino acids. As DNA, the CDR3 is TGTGCCAGCAGCGTCTCCGGGGGAGCGGGAGTAGATACGCAGTATTTT. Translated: CASSVSGGAGVDTQYF.

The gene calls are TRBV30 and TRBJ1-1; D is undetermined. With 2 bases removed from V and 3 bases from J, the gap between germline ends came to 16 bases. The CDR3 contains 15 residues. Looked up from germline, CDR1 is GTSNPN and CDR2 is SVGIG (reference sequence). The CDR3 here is CAWSSKTTVDTEAFF. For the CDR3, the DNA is TGTGCCTGGAGTTCTAAAACCACGGTCGACACTGAAGCTTTCTTT.

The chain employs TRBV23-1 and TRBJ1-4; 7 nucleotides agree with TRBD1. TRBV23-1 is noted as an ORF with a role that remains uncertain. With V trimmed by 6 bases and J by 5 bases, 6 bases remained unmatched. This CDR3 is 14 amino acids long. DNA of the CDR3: TGCGCCAGCAGGGGGGGACAGAGCAATGAAAAACTGTTTTTT. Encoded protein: CASRGGQSNEKLFF.

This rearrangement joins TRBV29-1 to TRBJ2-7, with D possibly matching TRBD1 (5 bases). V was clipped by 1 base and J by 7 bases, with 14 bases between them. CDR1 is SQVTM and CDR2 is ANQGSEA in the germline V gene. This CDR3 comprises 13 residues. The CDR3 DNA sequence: TGCAGCGTTGAAGGCCGAACAGGTGGGGAGCAGTACTTC. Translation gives CSVEGRTGGEQYF.

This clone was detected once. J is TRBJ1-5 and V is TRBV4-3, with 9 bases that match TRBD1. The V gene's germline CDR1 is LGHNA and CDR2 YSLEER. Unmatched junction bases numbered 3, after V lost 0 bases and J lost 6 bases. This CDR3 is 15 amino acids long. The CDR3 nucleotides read TGCGCCAGCAGCCAAGACCGACAGGGGGGTCAGCCCCAGCATTTT. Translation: CASSQDRQGGQPQHF.

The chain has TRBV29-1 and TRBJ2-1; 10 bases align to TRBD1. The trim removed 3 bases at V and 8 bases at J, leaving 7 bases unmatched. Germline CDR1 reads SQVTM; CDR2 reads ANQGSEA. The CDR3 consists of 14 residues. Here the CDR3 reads CSVDGWGTGDEQFF. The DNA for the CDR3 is TGCAGCGTTGACGGGTGGGGGACAGGGGATGAGCAGTTCTTC.

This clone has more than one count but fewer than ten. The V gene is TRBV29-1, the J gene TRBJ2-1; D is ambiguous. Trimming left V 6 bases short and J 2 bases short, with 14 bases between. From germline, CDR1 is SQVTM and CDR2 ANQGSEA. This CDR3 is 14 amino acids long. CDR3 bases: TGCAGCGTGCCAGGAACGCGCGCCTACAATGAGCAGTTCTTC. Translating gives CSVPGTRAYNEQFF.

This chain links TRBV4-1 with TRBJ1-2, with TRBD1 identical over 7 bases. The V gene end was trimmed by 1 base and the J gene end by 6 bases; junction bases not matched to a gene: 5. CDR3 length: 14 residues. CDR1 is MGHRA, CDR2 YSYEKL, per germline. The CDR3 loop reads CASSQVGQNHGYTF. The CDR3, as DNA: TGCGCCAGCAGCCAAGTGGGACAGAACCATGGCTACACCTTC.

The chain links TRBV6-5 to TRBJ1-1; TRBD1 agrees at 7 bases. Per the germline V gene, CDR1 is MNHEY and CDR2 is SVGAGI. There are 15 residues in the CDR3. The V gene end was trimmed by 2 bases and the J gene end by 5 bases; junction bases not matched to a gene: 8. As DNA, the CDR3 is TGTGCCAGCAGTTACAGGGAGGGGGCTATGACTGAAGCTTTCTTT. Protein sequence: CASSYREGAMTEAFF.